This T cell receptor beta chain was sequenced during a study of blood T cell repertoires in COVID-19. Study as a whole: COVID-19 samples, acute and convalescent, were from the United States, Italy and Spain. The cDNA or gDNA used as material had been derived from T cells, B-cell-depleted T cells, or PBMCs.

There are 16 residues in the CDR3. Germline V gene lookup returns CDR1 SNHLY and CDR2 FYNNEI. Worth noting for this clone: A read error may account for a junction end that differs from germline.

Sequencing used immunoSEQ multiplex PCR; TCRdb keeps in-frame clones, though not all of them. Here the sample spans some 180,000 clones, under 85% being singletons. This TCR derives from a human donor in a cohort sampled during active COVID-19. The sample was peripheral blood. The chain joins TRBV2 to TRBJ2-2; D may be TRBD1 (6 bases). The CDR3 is CASREGQNPNTGELFF. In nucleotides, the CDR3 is TGTGCCAGCAGAGAAGGACAGAACCCGAACACCGGGGAGCTGTTTTTT.